The rows below give T cell receptor beta chains drawn from one sample of a study of neurological immune-mediated disorders. TCRdb re-called the 5' RACE reads through MiXCR, storing one row per CDR3 protein. The data hold about 55,000 distinct CDR3 sequences, with about 4% observed a single time. Sequencing used PBMCs. The receptors stem from a man aged 45-65 years with multiple sclerosis. CDR3s include the opening cysteine and the closing phenylalanine or tryptophan. A D gene is named only where the DNA matches it firmly. A clone size is listed for some rows: how often the clone was seen (once, few, many), or a class if it is expanded.

many,TRBV7-9,16,TRBJ2-4,.,CASSLASGTAKNIQYF,TGTGCCAGCAGCTTAGCTTCCGGGACAGCCAAAAACATTCAGTACTTC
many,TRBV6-5,13,TRBJ2-7,.,CASSYSDSYEQYF,TGTGCCAGCAGTTACTCAGACTCCTACGAGCAGTACTTC
many,TRBV29-1,15,TRBJ2-2,TRBD1,CSVPLSGTATGELFF,TGCAGCGTTCCCCTCTCCGGGACAGCCACCGGGGAGCTGTTTTTT
.,TRBV12-3/TRBV12-4,15,TRBJ1-5,.,CASSPSQGRNQPQNF,TGTGCCAGCAGTCCCTCCCAGGGGCGGAATCAGCCCCAGAATTTT
many,TRBV20-1,14,TRBJ2-7,TRBD1,CSALDRGKTYEQYF,TGCAGTGCTCTGGACAGGGGGAAGACCTACGAGCAGTACTTC
many,TRBV5-1,16,TRBJ1-1,.,CASSYSSFTRQPGAFF,TGCGCCAGCAGCTATAGTTCCTTTACCCGACAGCCTGGAGCTTTCTTT
many,TRBV12-3/TRBV12-4,11,TRBJ1-1,.,CASSFSTGAFF,TGTGCCAGCAGTTTCTCGACAGGAGCTTTCTTT
many,TRBV6-5,15,TRBJ1-2,TRBD1,CASSSSRDRGPGYTF,TGTGCCAGCAGTTCTAGCCGGGACAGGGGGCCTGGCTACACCTTC
.,TRBV5-6,17,TRBJ2-4,.,CASSFLRDISAKNIQYF,TGTGCCAGCAGCTTCCTTCGGGACATCTCGGCCAAAAACATTCAGTACTTC
many,TRBV15,15,TRBJ1-5,TRBD1,CATSGDRGSNQPQHF,TGTGCCACCAGCGGGGACAGGGGGAGCAATCAGCCCCAGCATTTT
.,TRBV12-3/TRBV12-4,16,TRBJ1-4,.,CASRPHLGRFNEKLFF,TGTGCCAGCAGACCTCATCTGGGACGTTTTAATGAAAAACTGTTTTTT
many,TRBV5-1,14,TRBJ1-3,.,CASSSMTSGNTIYF,TGCGCCAGCAGCTCTATGACTTCTGGAAACACCATATATTTT
few,TRBV28,16,TRBJ2-4,TRBD2,CASSSLAGLAKNIQYF,TGTGCCAGCAGTTCCCTAGCGGGGCTAGCCAAAAACATTCAGTACTTC
many,TRBV20-1,14,TRBJ1-4,TRBD1,CSARGGQGIEKLFF,TGCAGTGCTAGAGGTGGACAGGGGATTGAAAAACTGTTTTTT
many,TRBV6-2/TRBV6-3,19,TRBJ2-3,TRBD2,CASSYSIQASGASTDTQYF,TGTGCCAGCAGTTACTCGATCCAGGCTAGCGGGGCTAGCACAGATACGCAGTATTTT
many,TRBV29-1,13,TRBJ2-2,.,CSVAGFNTGELFF,TGCAGCGTGGCGGGGTTTAACACCGGGGAGCTGTTTTTT
many,TRBV28,14,TRBJ2-7,.,CASSPPTGTYEQYF,TGTGCCAGCAGTCCACCGACAGGAACCTACGAGCAGTACTTC
many,TRBV7-9,13,TRBJ2-7,.,CASSLTSSYEQYF,TGTGCCAGCAGCCTCACATCCTCCTACGAGCAGTACTTC
many,TRBV6-5,12,TRBJ2-1,.,CASSYTPNEQFF,TGTGCCAGCAGTTACACTCCCAATGAGCAGTTCTTC
many,TRBV11-1,13,TRBJ1-5,.,CASSLEPGQPQHF,TGTGCCAGCAGCTTAGAGCCGGGACAGCCCCAGCATTTT
many,TRBV20-1,17,TRBJ2-3,.,CSARGPLYSGATDTQYF,TGCAGTGCTAGAGGCCCCCTCTATAGTGGGGCCACAGATACGCAGTATTTT
many,TRBV11-2,15,TRBJ1-2,TRBD1,CASSSLTGGNYGYTF,TGTGCCAGCAGCTCCTTGACAGGGGGAAACTATGGCTACACCTTC
many,TRBV18,16,TRBJ2-1,TRBD2,CASSPGLAGSYNEQFF,TGTGCCAGCTCGCCAGGACTAGCGGGCTCCTACAATGAGCAGTTCTTC
many,TRBV10-2,14,TRBJ2-7,.,CASSDLGGDPEQYF,TGCGCCAGCAGTGACCTAGGTGGGGATCCCGAGCAGTACTTC
many,TRBV28,14,TRBJ2-4,.,CASSSPLAKNIQYF,TGTGCCAGCAGTTCGCCCTTAGCCAAAAACATTCAGTACTTC